Following are 17 T cell receptor beta chains from one sample sequenced in a study of response to subunit inactivated influenza vaccine (dated by TCRdb to about 2018). Receptor amplification or capture employed RT-PCR. The run used an Illumina HiSeq 2500. Using fastp trimming at Q25 and MiXCR clonotype assembly, TCRdb reanalyzed the public sequencing data and kept in-frame beta chains. Each CDR3 protein appears once, grouped with its most common genes and DNA. In all, the sample holds 800,000 or so distinct CDR3 sequences, and 21% of those were seen once. The top ten hold roughly a tenth of the sample. Here the sequenced sample was PBMCs from blood, taken about 5 days after vaccination. The receptor set was obtained from a man aged 45-60 years who received an inactivated influenza vaccine. Donor details come from another sample of the same person, matched by shared clones.

This clonotype has a handful of counts. V gene TRBV11-2 combines with J gene TRBJ2-5; no clear D gene. CDR1 and CDR2 from the germline V gene are SGHAT and FQNNGV. Trimming shortened V by 5 bases and J by 2 bases, and 12 bases separated the two germline ends. The CDR3 length is 14 residues. The CDR3 protein is CASSQERDQETQYF. CDR3 DNA sequence: TGTGCCAGCAGCCAAGAGCGAGATCAAGAGACCCAGTACTTC.

This clonotype has just a few counts. This chain joins TRBV5-4 and TRBJ2-4; 10 nucleotides match TRBD1. The CDR3 is made up of 16 amino acids. The germline CDR1 and CDR2 sequences are SGHNT and YYREEE (reference sequence). Trimming cost V 4 bases and J 3 bases; bases outside gene matches: 7. The CDR3 here is CASSPGQGFLKNIQYF. CDR3 sequence (DNA): TGTGCCAGCAGCCCGGGACAGGGGTTTCTCAAAAACATTCAGTACTTC.

This sequence joins TRBV6-5 and TRBJ2-5; 7 bases align to TRBD2. Germline V lookup: CDR1 MNHEY, CDR2 SVGAGI. This CDR3 comprises 15 residues. Trimming at V came to 2 bases and at J to 2 bases, leaving 5 bases not matched to a gene. The CDR3, as DNA: TGTGCCAGCAGTTACGGGGGGGGGATACAAGAGACCCAGTACTTC. Protein sequence: CASSYGGGIQETQYF.

This clonotype occurred a few times. CDR3 bases: TGTGCCAGCAGCTCTCGAGCGGGGGGCTACGAGCAGTACTTC. Encoded protein: CASSSRAGGYEQYF. This chain joins TRBV7-2 and TRBJ2-7; the match to TRBD2 covers 9 bases. The CDR3 is 14 amino acids. Germline CDR1 reads SGHTA; CDR2 reads FQGNSA. Trimming removed 4 bases from V and 3 bases from J; junction bases left unmatched: 4. The whole variable domain, remainder taken from reference TRBV7-2 and TRBJ2-7, is GAGVSQSPSNKVTEKGKDVELRCDPISGHTALYWYRQSLGQGLEFLIYFQGNSAPDKSGLPSDRFSAERTGGSVSTLTIQRTQQEDSAVYLCASSSRAGGYEQYFGPGTRLTVT.

This clonotype was recorded many times. At one boundary the junction diverges from the germline segment, which might be a read error. The rearrangement joins TRBV12-3 or TRBV12-4 to TRBJ1-2; D unresolved. The CDR3 has 15 amino acids. This CDR3 is CASSLATLESYGYTF. The CDR3 bases are TGTGCCAGCAGTCTAGCAACTTTGGAGAGCTATGGCTACACCTTC.

J is TRBJ2-1 and V is TRBV5-1; 8 bases match TRBD1. The germline V gene has CDR1 SGHRS and CDR2 YFSETQ. V gave up 5 bases and J gave up 9 bases; unmatched junction bases: 4. The CDR3 spans 12 residues. CDR3 sequence (DNA): TGCGCCAGCAGGGAGGACAGGGTTGAGCAGTTCTTC. It translates to CASREDRVEQFF.

This clonotype was seen more than once but under ten times. This chain joins TRBV12-3 or TRBV12-4 and TRBJ1-5; 8 bases fit TRBD1. V lost 4 bases and J lost 3; bases outside the gene matches: 2. CDR3 length: 14 amino acids. CDR3 in amino acids: CASSWTGNNQPQHF. In DNA, the CDR3 is TGTGCCAGCAGTTGGACAGGGAACAATCAGCCCCAGCATTTT.

This clonotype was counted only a few times. CDR3 protein: CASSTDRAQPQHF. The CDR3 DNA reads as TGTGCCAGCTCAACAGACAGGGCCCAGCCCCAGCATTTT. V and J are TRBV18 and TRBJ1-5, with 7 bases matching TRBD1. CDR1 KGHSH and CDR2 LQKENI come from the germline V gene. V gave up 5 bases and J gave up 7 bases; unmatched junction bases: 5. The CDR3 is 13 residues long.

V gene TRBV4-1 combines with J gene TRBJ1-2, with 8 nucleotides matching TRBD1. Germline-derived CDR1 and CDR2 are MGHRA and YSYEKL. The CDR3 totals 15 residues. Trimming removed 0 bases from V and 4 bases from J; junction bases left unmatched: 4. The CDR3 spells CASSQDRTGSYGYTF. The CDR3 DNA reads TGCGCCAGCAGCCAAGACAGGACAGGGTCCTATGGCTACACCTTC.

The table lists this clonotype with a few counts. The chain carries TRBV7-2 and TRBJ2-6; D unresolved. The CDR3 consists of 15 residues. Trimming stripped 0 bases from V and 0 bases from J, with 3 bases between. The V gene's germline CDR1 is SGHTA and CDR2 FQGNSA. This chain's CDR3 is CASSLASSGANVLTF. CDR3 nucleotide sequence: TGTGCCAGCAGCTTAGCTTCCTCTGGGGCCAACGTCCTGACTTTC.

The genes are TRBV6-5 and TRBJ1-2; 9 nucleotides agree with TRBD1. Unmatched junction bases numbered 3, after V lost 2 bases and J lost 2 bases. Germline V CDR1 and CDR2: MNHEY, SVGAGI. This CDR3 has 15 amino acids. As DNA, the CDR3 is TGTGCCAGCAGTTACGGACAGGGGCCCAACTATGGCTACACCTTC. Its translation is CASSYGQGPNYGYTF.

This clonotype was recorded once. This chain connects TRBV20-1 to TRBJ2-1; 11 bases map to TRBD1. The V and J ends lost 1 base and 10 bases, in that order; junction bases with no gene match: 12. The CDR3 has 16 amino acids. Germline-derived CDR1 and CDR2 are DFQATT and SNEGSKA (reference sequence). The CDR3 DNA follows: TGCAGTGCTAGAGTCTACTGGGACAGGGGGGACATCGAGCAGTTCTTC. Encoded protein: CSARVYWDRGDIEQFF.

V gene TRBV5-1 combines with J gene TRBJ2-7; D is ambiguous. V lost 0 bases and J lost 3, with 10 bases in between. CDR1 SGHRS and CDR2 YFSETQ come from the germline V gene. The CDR3 runs 14 residues. The CDR3 coding sequence is TGCGCCAGCAGCTTGGATGGCAGCCGCTACGAGCAGTACTTC. Translation: CASSLDGSRYEQYF.

This clonotype was picked up a small number of times. The genes are TRBV3-1 and TRBJ1-3; D unclear. This CDR3 region has 16 residues. The germline V gene has CDR1 LGHDT and CDR2 YNNKEL (reference sequence). The V end was cut by 0 bases, the J end by 0 bases, with 9 bases between. CDR3 DNA sequence: TGTGCCAGCAGCCAAGATGTCGGTCGCTCTGGAAACACCATATATTTT. The encoded protein is CASSQDVGRSGNTIYF.

The chain combines TRBV20-1 with TRBJ2-2; D possibly corresponds to TRBD2 (6 bases). The CDR3 totals 15 residues. Germline CDR1 is DFQATT and CDR2 is SNEGSKA (reference sequence). The germline V and J ends were trimmed by 0 bases and 1 base, with 9 bases remaining between them. The CDR3 is CSARDLEGNTGELFF. The DNA of the CDR3 is TGCAGTGCTAGAGATTTGGAGGGGAACACCGGGGAGCTGTTTTTT.

This clonotype was seen a handful of times. CDR3 protein: CASSFWDRGQATQYF. The DNA for the CDR3 is TGTGCCAGCAGTTTTTGGGACAGGGGGCAAGCTACGCAGTATTTT. This chain joins TRBV27 and TRBJ2-3; 12 bases map to TRBD1. This CDR3 region has 15 residues. V dropped 3 bases and J dropped 8; count of bases not matched to a gene: 6. CDR1 and CDR2 from the germline V gene are MNHEY and SMNVEV (reference sequence).

This clonotype was detected ten times or more. The V and J genes are TRBV29-1 and TRBJ1-1; D gene ambiguous. Germline V gene sequence: CDR1 SQVTM, CDR2 ANQGSEA. With 4 bases removed from V and 4 bases from J, the gap between germline ends came to 10 bases. The CDR3 has 12 amino acids. As DNA, the CDR3 is TGCAGCGTTGGAGCCCAAGGCACTGAAGCTTTCTTT. It yields the protein CSVGAQGTEAFF.